What follows are 29 T cell receptor beta chains derived from one specimen sequenced in a study of control samples from healthy donors and cancer patients. Measured with immunoSEQ multiplex PCR; TCRdb has only the in-frame clones, and not every one. The data hold about 51,000 clones, with almost 90% observed a single time. The sample was PBMCs. The receptors were gathered from a man in his fifties or sixties with head and neck cancer.

V and J are TRBV7-9 and TRBJ1-6; D remains ambiguous. Germline loops: CDR1 SEHNR, CDR2 FQNEAQ (reference sequence). The V gene lost 3 bases and the J gene lost 7 bases, with 10 bases spanning the gap. This CDR3 comprises 14 residues. The CDR3 here is CASSFLIGNSPLHF. The CDR3 DNA reads as TGTGCCAGCAGCTTCCTAATAGGGAATTCACCCCTCCACTTT. Full variable domain (missing parts from reference TRBV7-9 and TRBJ1-6): DTGVSQNPRHKITKRGQNVTFRCDPISEHNRLYWYRQTLGQGPEFLTYFQNEAQLEKSRLLSDRFSAERPKGSFSTLEIQRTEQGDSAMYLCASSFLIGNSPLHFGNGTRLTVT.

The chain uses TRBV3-1 (or the pseudogene TRBV3-2) and TRBJ2-3, with D possibly being TRBD2 (6 bases). V was trimmed by 1 base and J by 0 bases, leaving 11 bases between them. Germline values: CDR1 LGHDT, CDR2 YNNKEL (reference sequence). The CDR3 is made up of 16 amino acids. This CDR3 is CASSQVAGSSTDTQYF. In DNA form, the CDR3 reads TGTGCCAGCAGCCAAGTGGCGGGGTCTAGCACAGATACGCAGTATTTT.

The J gene is TRBJ1-5, the V gene TRBV28; unclear D gene. This CDR3 region has 15 residues. Looked up from germline, CDR1 is MDHEN and CDR2 is SYDVKM. V was shortened by 6 bases and J by 7 bases, with 19 bases between the two germline ends. Here the CDR3 DNA reads TGTGCCAGCAGCTTACGTCTGGGGTTAGGACAGCCCCAGCATTTT. As protein: CASSLRLGLGQPQHF.

DNA of the CDR3: TGTGCCAGCAGCTTCCCGGGCTATGGCTACACCTTC. It specifies CASSFPGYGYTF. The chain carries TRBV6-5 and TRBJ1-2; no clear D gene. From germline, CDR1 is MNHEY and CDR2 SVGAGI. This CDR3 contains 12 residues. The V end was cut by 6 bases, the J end by 4 bases, with 9 bases between.

V is TRBV6-5 and J is TRBJ1-2; D not certain. This CDR3 is built from 14 residues. Germline V CDR1 and CDR2: MNHEY, SVGAGI. V was trimmed by 0 bases and J by 4 bases, leaving 9 bases between them. This CDR3 reads CASSYSTTPYGYTF. The CDR3 bases are TGTGCCAGCAGTTACTCTACGACTCCCTATGGCTACACCTTC.

The rearrangement links TRBV4-1 to TRBJ2-7; D might be TRBD1 (6 bases). V was cut by 4 bases and J by 4 bases, with 11 bases left in between. The CDR3 covers 13 residues. Germline loops: CDR1 MGHRA, CDR2 YSYEKL. The CDR3 spells CASSPSQGYEQYF. CDR3 nucleotide sequence: TGCGCCAGCAGCCCTTCCCAGGGGTACGAGCAGTACTTC.

This chain uses TRBV11-2 with TRBJ1-5; 8 bases line up with TRBD1. This CDR3 spans 17 amino acids. The germline V gene has CDR1 SGHAT and CDR2 FQNNGV. Losses at the gene ends were 1 base for V and 5 bases for J; bases not matched to a gene: 10. In DNA, the CDR3 is TGTGCCAGCAGCTTAGGGACAGGGACAGGAGTTCATCAGCCCCAGCATTTT. Translating it yields CASSLGTGTGVHQPQHF.

This clone was seen just once. The gene calls are TRBV28 and TRBJ2-6; D is perhaps TRBD2 (6 bases). Trimming removed 7 bases at V and 3 bases at J, with 19 bases between. CDR3 length equals 17 residues. CDR1 MDHEN and CDR2 SYDVKM come from the germline V gene. For the CDR3, the DNA is TGTGCCAGCAATCGGGCCGGGGGTTTTAATGGGGCCAACGTCCTGACTTTC. Protein: CASNRAGGFNGANVLTF. The entire variable domain, with the rest obtained from reference TRBV28 and TRBJ2-6, is as follows: DVKVTQSSRYLVKRTGEKVFLECVQDMDHENMFWYRQDPGLGLRLIYFSYDVKMKEKGDIPEGYSVSREKKERFSLILESASTNQTSMYLCASNRAGGFNGANVLTFGAGSRLTVL.

V and J are TRBV5-5 and TRBJ2-2, with TRBD2 identical over 11 bases. The CDR3 is 17 amino acids. The V gene end was trimmed by 0 bases and the J gene end by 2 bases; junction bases not matched to a gene: 3. From germline, CDR1 is SGHKS and CDR2 YYEKEE (reference sequence). CDR3 amino acids: CASSLGLAGTNTGELFF. The DNA for the CDR3 is TGTGCCAGCAGCTTGGGACTAGCGGGGACTAACACCGGGGAGCTGTTTTTT.

The chain carries TRBV7-9 and TRBJ1-4; 9 bases agree with TRBD1. The CDR3 runs to 15 residues. Germline V gene data show CDR1 as SEHNR and CDR2 as FQNEAQ (reference sequence). Trimming at V came to 5 bases and at J to 7 bases, leaving 8 bases not matched to a gene. The CDR3 sequence is CASSPPTGGSEKLFF. CDR3 DNA sequence: TGTGCCAGCAGCCCACCGACAGGGGGGTCTGAAAAACTGTTTTTT.

This chain joins TRBV7-2 and TRBJ1-6; 7 bases are shared with TRBD1. The J segment lost 0 bases and the V segment lost 5 bases, leaving 7 bases of the junction unmatched. This CDR3 is built from 17 residues. Germline V CDR1 and CDR2: SGHTA, FQGNSA. CDR3 sequence: CASSPLTGSSYNSPLHF. CDR3 DNA sequence: TGTGCCAGCAGCCCGCTGACAGGGAGCTCCTATAATTCACCCCTCCACTTT.

V is TRBV20-1 and J is TRBJ2-7; the D is unclear. CDR1 DFQATT and CDR2 SNEGSKA come from the germline V gene (reference sequence). This CDR3 is 11 amino acids long. V was cut by 1 base and J by 6 bases, with 7 bases left in between. In nucleotides, the CDR3 is TGCAGTGCTAGAGGATCAGTCGAGCAGTACTTC. It specifies CSARGSVEQYF.

The rearrangement links TRBV5-1 to TRBJ2-7; possible D gene TRBD1, 6 bases. Trimming stripped 5 bases from V and 2 bases from J, with 14 bases between. The CDR3 spans 14 residues. CDR1 and CDR2 from the germline V gene are SGHRS and YFSETQ. The CDR3 loop reads CASSLTGQTYEQYF. The CDR3 nucleotides read TGCGCCAGCAGTCTAACGGGACAAACCTACGAGCAGTACTTC. Using reference TRBV5-1 and TRBJ2-7 for the parts outside the CDR3, the full variable domain is KAGVTQTPRYLIKTRGQQVTLSCSPISGHRSVSWYQQTPGQGLQFLFEYFSETQRNKGNFPGRFSGRQFSNSRSEMNVSTLELGDSALYLCASSLTGQTYEQYFGPGTRLTVT.

The chain has TRBV30 and TRBJ1-1; 9 bases align to TRBD1. Germline V gene sequence: CDR1 GTSNPN, CDR2 SVGIG (reference sequence). This CDR3 region has 14 residues. V dropped 2 bases and J dropped 0; count of bases not matched to a gene: 1. The CDR3 is CAWSTGGLNTEAFF. DNA for the CDR3: TGTGCCTGGAGTACAGGGGGCCTGAACACTGAAGCTTTCTTT.

The chain carries TRBV6-5 and TRBJ2-3, with 7 bases that match TRBD2. Trimming cost V 4 bases and J 2 bases; bases outside gene matches: 6. The length of the CDR3 is 15 residues. Germline values: CDR1 MNHEY, CDR2 SVGAGI. The CDR3 spells CASSSAGDPTDTQYF. Here the CDR3 DNA reads TGTGCCAGCAGTTCCGCGGGAGACCCCACAGATACGCAGTATTTT.

CDR3 amino acids: CASSLRGVSFTDTQYF. CDR3 DNA: TGTGCCAGCAGCTTAAGAGGGGTCAGTTTCACAGATACGCAGTATTTT. This chain joins TRBV7-6 and TRBJ2-3; D possibly matches TRBD1 or TRBD2 (5 bases each). Looked up from germline, CDR1 is SGHVS and CDR2 is FNYEAQ. CDR3 length: 16 residues. V dropped 2 bases and J dropped 2 bases, with 14 bases sitting between them.

J is TRBJ2-2 and V is TRBV18; D perhaps matches TRBD2 (5 bases). Germline-derived CDR1 and CDR2 are KGHSH and LQKENI. Between the trimmed V and J ends, which lost 3 bases and 0 bases, there was a span of 11 bases. This CDR3 contains 16 residues. CDR3 nucleotides: TGTGCCAGCTCACCTCTTGGACTTACGAACACCGGGGAGCTGTTTTTT. Protein sequence: CASSPLGLTNTGELFF.

The chain is built from TRBV12-3 or TRBV12-4 and TRBJ1-3; D uncertain. V was cut by 7 bases and J by 3 bases, with 10 bases left in between. There are 13 residues in the CDR3. The CDR3 coding sequence is TGTGCCAGCATCCCGGACGGTGGAAACACCATATATTTT. It translates to CASIPDGGNTIYF.

The chain recombines TRBV6-6 with TRBJ2-7; D is uncertain. V was clipped by 0 bases and J by 0 bases, with 9 bases between them. Germline values: CDR1 MNHNY, CDR2 SVGAGI (reference sequence). This CDR3 region has 15 residues. As DNA, the CDR3 is TGTGCCAGCAGTTACTCGACGGGTGGCTCCTACGAGCAGTACTTC. Its protein product is CASSYSTGGSYEQYF.

The gene calls are TRBV2 and TRBJ2-1; TRBD2 matches 9 bases. Germline lookup yields CDR1 SNHLY and CDR2 FYNNEI. This CDR3 is built from 14 residues. Trimming took 8 bases from V and 5 from J; bases not matched to a gene: 7. In DNA form, the CDR3 reads TGTGCCAGCTCCCAGACTAGCGGACACAATGAGCAGTTCTTC. Translated: CASSQTSGHNEQFF.

This chain connects TRBV12-5 to TRBJ2-1; possibly TRBD2 for D (6 bases). The V end lost 2 bases, the J end lost 1 base, and 18 bases lay between the germline ends. Germline CDR1 is LGHNT and CDR2 is FRNRAP. The CDR3 covers 18 residues. The CDR3 nucleotides are TGTGCTAGTGGTTTGCTCTACTCGGGAGTCTGGTCCTACAATGAGCAGTTCTTC. Its protein product is CASGLLYSGVWSYNEQFF.

The chain is built from TRBV6-2 or TRBV6-3 and TRBJ1-1; D possibly corresponds to TRBD1 (5 bases). CDR3 length: 14 amino acids. CDR1 and CDR2 from the germline V gene are MNHEY and SVGEGT. V lost 0 bases and J 4 bases, leaving 9 bases between the germline ends. The CDR3 loop is CASSYSQVSTEAFF. The DNA of the CDR3 is TGTGCCAGCAGTTACTCACAGGTGAGCACTGAAGCTTTCTTT.

The chain links TRBV28 to TRBJ2-5; 14 bases map to TRBD2. The germline V gene encodes CDR1 MDHEN and CDR2 SYDVKM. Trimming at V came to 6 bases and at J to 6 bases, leaving 18 bases not matched to a gene. CDR3 length: 19 residues. CDR3 sequence: CASRAETRLAGGPGKTQYF. The CDR3 coding sequence is TGTGCCAGCAGAGCCGAGACAAGACTAGCGGGAGGGCCGGGAAAGACCCAGTACTTC.

The V and J genes are TRBV19 and TRBJ2-3, with TRBD2 identical over 8 bases. The CDR3 sequence is 15 residues long. J lost 5 bases, V lost 5 bases, and 9 bases had no gene match. Germline V gene sequence: CDR1 LNHDA, CDR2 SQIVND (reference sequence). The CDR3 sequence is CASSYSGTRRDTQYF. The CDR3 DNA sequence: TGTGCCAGTAGTTATAGCGGGACGAGGCGAGATACGCAGTATTTT.

This rearrangement joins TRBV5-5 to TRBJ2-7; D gene uncertain. V dropped 2 bases and J dropped 2 bases, with 8 bases sitting between them. The CDR3 totals 13 residues. Per the germline V gene, CDR1 is SGHKS and CDR2 is YYEKEE (reference sequence). The CDR3 bases are TGTGCCAGCAGCTTCCAGAGCGCCTACGAGCAGTACTTC. Residues: CASSFQSAYEQYF.

The V call is TRBV29-1, the J call TRBJ2-7, with TRBD2 matching over 9 bases. V lost 0 bases and J lost 6; bases outside the gene matches: 12. Germline lookup yields CDR1 SQVTM and CDR2 ANQGSEA. The CDR3 extends over 16 amino acids. As DNA, the CDR3 is TGCAGCGTTGAAGAAGATGAAATTGGGACTAGCTTCGAGCAGTACTTC. Translating gives CSVEEDEIGTSFEQYF.

The CDR3: CASRSEHLSGNTIYF. CDR3 coding DNA: TGCGCCAGCAGGTCGGAACACCTCTCTGGAAACACCATATATTTT. The rearrangement links TRBV5-1 to TRBJ1-3; D is ambiguous. The CDR3 is made up of 15 amino acids. V was clipped by 5 bases and J by 0 bases, with 12 bases between them. The germline gives CDR1 SGHRS, CDR2 YFSETQ.

The chain carries TRBV28 and TRBJ2-3; D unclear. Trimming cost V 5 bases and J 2 bases, with 8 bases left between them. The V gene's germline CDR1 is MDHEN and CDR2 SYDVKM. The CDR3 runs 13 residues. The CDR3 DNA follows: TGTGCCAGCAGTCCCCACGACACAGATACGCAGTATTTT. Its translation: CASSPHDTDTQYF.

The V gene is TRBV4-1, the J gene TRBJ2-3; D is ambiguous. Trimming cost V 1 base and J 6 bases, with 14 bases left between them. There are 15 residues in the CDR3. CDR1 MGHRA and CDR2 YSYEKL come from the germline V gene. Here the CDR3 reads CASSQGVAVIDTQYF. The CDR3 region has the DNA TGCGCCAGCAGCCAAGGGGTAGCTGTTATTGATACGCAGTATTTT.